These 5 T cell receptor beta chains originate from one sample sequenced in a study of control samples from healthy donors and cancer patients. TCRdb's copy holds only in-frame clones and misses some; the assay was immunoSEQ multiplex PCR. The sample has some 200,000 clones; over 90% are singletons. Sequencing was performed on blood. The origin of the receptors is a man between 45 and 60 years old in good health.

The V and J genes are TRBV24-1 and TRBJ2-3, with 15 bases that match TRBD2. V shed 4 bases, J shed 4 bases, and the junction held 8 bases outside the gene matches. CDR1 is KGHDR, CDR2 SFDVKD, per germline. The CDR3 covers 18 residues. In DNA form, the CDR3 reads TGTGCCACCAGTGACGGTGGACTAGCGGGGGGGCGAGCAGATACGCAGTATTTT. It encodes CATSDGGLAGGRADTQYF.

The rearrangement uses TRBV3-1 (or the pseudogene TRBV3-2) and TRBJ1-4; no firm D call. The CDR3 contains 14 residues. Germline CDR1 reads LGHDT; CDR2 reads YNNKEL (reference sequence). V was clipped by 4 bases and J by 7 bases, with 13 bases between them. The CDR3, as DNA: TGTGCCAGCAGCCCCCCCGAGCATCTTGAAAAACTGTTTTTT. It is translated as CASSPPEHLEKLFF.

This clone was recorded only once. The genes are TRBV5-1 and TRBJ1-2; tentative D call: TRBD1 (5 bases). Trimming shortened V by 0 bases and J by 3 bases, and 9 bases separated the two germline ends. This CDR3 region has 14 residues. Germline V CDR1 and CDR2: SGHRS, YFSETQ. The CDR3 coding sequence is TGCGCCAGCAGCTTGGCCCCACAGGACTATGGCTACACCTTC. Translated: CASSLAPQDYGYTF.

The gene calls are TRBV18 and TRBJ1-1; D is possibly TRBD1 (5 bases). CDR1 is KGHSH, CDR2 LQKENI, per germline. The CDR3 loop spans 13 amino acids. V lost 7 bases to trimming and J lost 1 base, with 10 bases between them. The CDR3 sequence is CASCLDRNTEAFF. The CDR3 DNA follows: TGTGCCAGCTGCCTAGACAGGAACACTGAAGCTTTCTTT.

This rearrangement joins TRBV6-2 or TRBV6-3 to TRBJ1-6; 7 nucleotides agree with TRBD1. With V trimmed by 0 bases and J by 9 bases, 5 bases remained unmatched. The CDR3 runs 15 residues. The germline V gene encodes CDR1 MNHEY and CDR2 SVGEGT. CDR3 in DNA: TGTGCCAGCAGTTACTCGAACAGGGGAGGTTCACCCCTCCACTTT. Translation: CASSYSNRGGSPLHF.